This TCR beta chain was obtained from a study of naive and memory T cell subsets (dated by TCRdb to the late 2010s). Regarding the research as a whole: In the figure summarizing the skin biopsy and whole blood samples, 10 or so blood donors, 7 tuberculin skin test biopsies and 3 saline control biopsies were reported. Skin biopsies were collected from tuberculin skin test sites or from saline-injected control sites and were processed for RNA extraction as previously described. PCR2 was typically run as a SYBR Green qPCR and stopped at a set threshold, although low-input samples could use end-point PCR of five to six cycles instead.

Library preparation was by UMI-ligation and nested PCR. Four rounds of PCR, run with the SP2 primer together with nested alpha and beta constant region primers, were used to amplify the ligated cDNA. For the blood and skin samples, reverse transcription of TCR RNA was done with SuperScript IV along with alpha and beta constant region primers. T4 RNA ligase 1 was used to ligate an oligonucleotide containing the Illumina SP2 primer and a UMI to the 3' end of the cDNA. The 12-nucleotide UMI was composed of two random hexamers separated by an eight-base spacer, which was included to prevent hairpin formation. From the second PCR onward, TCR alpha and beta chain libraries were processed separately and dual indexed for multiplexing. After pooling, the indexed libraries were analyzed by capillary electrophoresis and sequenced on either an Illumina MiSeq or NextSeq. PhiX DNA at roughly 4.5-7% was spiked into libraries to increase base diversity and improve cluster recognition. As for how the authors treated the data: Demultiplexor took UMIs from read 2, joined the UMIs to the TCR sequence from read 1, and separated reads according to sample indices. V and J genes and V-J junctions were identified by Decombinator, which gave every TCR a five-part identifier that included V and J deletions. UMIs were used by Collapsinator to correct sequencing errors and PCR amplification heterogeneity, so that a UMI-based abundance was obtained for each TCR. Identifiers were converted to nucleotide sequence by CDR3Translator and translated to amino acids, and CDR3 regions were extracted on the basis of terminal motifs. After normalization to the amount of input RNA, the error-corrected alpha and beta TCR counts from blood and from skin were compared. TCRdb trimmed the raw reads at Q25, called clones with MiXCR and kept productive beta chains. Every CDR3 protein is listed once, alongside the most common genes and DNA of its rows. Clone size and V and J calls follow TCRdb, not the original study. Recorded for this sample are 11,000 to 15,000 distinct CDR3 sequences; 4% to 6.5% of them occurred a single time. Around 7.8% of the sample belongs to the ten largest clones.

Summary of the overall study and its limitations: The RNA-based method was acknowledged as potentially sensitive to TCR transcript changes with T cell activation and differentiation. Higher TCR numbers at tuberculin skin test sites were interpreted as T cell infiltration of a delayed type IV hypersensitivity reaction. Both types of skin biopsy reportedly yielded TCR sequences, though far more TCRs came from tuberculin skin test sites. Skin biopsy collection and RNA processing details were not given in the paper but referenced to earlier studies.

Trimming takes 1 base off V and 4 bases off J; junction bases not matched to a gene: 4. Reading the germline V gene gives CDR1 LGHNA and CDR2 YNFKEQ. Including cysteine and phenylalanine, the CDR3 has 15 amino acids. The DNA shown is the 45-base CDR3, in frame from base 1. The treatment or condition label corresponds to: skin biopsy from PPD injection site in Mantoux-positive individual. A robust, sensitive protocol for the amplification, sequencing and analysis of TCRs was described in the study, in which 3' ligation of a UMI-containing oligonucleotide to TCR cDNA was used. Tuberculin skin test biopsies came from sites injected with PPD in individuals with a positive Mantoux test. Before reverse transcription, total RNA that had not been cell sorted was treated with RQ1 DNase, with a target input of 1 to 1000 ng. To check how robust the pipeline was in samples where T cells make up a minority population, libraries were built from skin biopsies and whole blood.

This clonotype has at least ten counts. The specificity of this receptor is unknown. Base qualities are not at hand, and no much larger clone is one base apart. This chain joins TRBV4-2 to TRBJ1-2; the central 9 bases match TRBD1. Sequenced material: skin, taken from a tuberculin skin test site. This sequence was found in an adult in good health. CDR3 region: CASSQGQGDPYGYTF. The sequenced DNA is TGTGCCAGCAGCCAAGGACAGGGGGACCCCTATGGCTACACCTTC.